A selection of T cell receptor beta chains follows, all from one sample in a study of blood T cell repertoires in COVID-19. This table comes from immunoSEQ multiplex PCR, and its TCRdb copy is limited to in-frame clones, with some not included. The repertoire holds tens of thousands of clones, about 88% seen once, with about 4.7% in the top ten. Sequencing was carried out using peripheral blood. Every receptor here comes from a human donor in a cohort sampled during active COVID-19. Each CDR3 is given with its conserved first and last residue. The order of the fields is V gene, D gene, J gene, clone size, CDR3 DNA, CDR3 protein. The D gene is left open where the match is weak. Where a row states a size, it is once, few, many or the class of an expanded clone; other rows omit it.

V: TRBV5-1
D: NA
J: TRBJ2-1
size: NA
DNA: TGCGCCAGCCGCCCGCGGACTCTTGATTACAATGAGCAGTTCTTC
CDR3: CASRPRTLDYNEQFF

V: TRBV5-1
D: TRBD2
J: TRBJ2-3
size: few
DNA: TGCGCCAGCAGCTACCGCGGGGGTTCCGCAGATACGCAGTATTTT
CDR3: CASSYRGGSADTQYF

V: TRBV18
D: NA
J: TRBJ1-4
size: once
DNA: TGTGCCAGCTCACTAGATGAAAAACTGTTTTTT
CDR3: CASSLDEKLFF

V: TRBV27
D: TRBD2
J: TRBJ2-7
size: NA
DNA: TGTGCCAGCCGATCTGGGCTAGCGGGACTATACGAGCAGTACTTC
CDR3: CASRSGLAGLYEQYF

V: TRBV5-1
D: TRBD2
J: TRBJ2-1
size: once
DNA: TGCGCCAGCAGCCGGCGTACTAGCGGGGGGGACAATGAGCAGTTCTTC
CDR3: CASSRRTSGGDNEQFF

V: TRBV18
D: TRBD2
J: TRBJ2-3
size: NA
DNA: TGTGCCAGCTCACCCCTCCTCACGGGGGGTGGCACAGATACGCAGTATTTT
CDR3: CASSPLLTGGGTDTQYF

V: TRBV15
D: NA
J: TRBJ2-1
size: NA
DNA: TGTGCCACCAGCGCCGCTGGTTTGTGGGCTAGCGCTCCTGAGCAGTTCTTC
CDR3: CATSAAGLWASAPEQFF

V: TRBV6-1
D: NA
J: TRBJ1-1
size: few
DNA: TGTGCCAGCAGTGAACGGGGGGATACTGAAGCTTTCTTT
CDR3: CASSERGDTEAFF

V: TRBV5-4
D: TRBD2
J: TRBJ2-3
size: NA
DNA: TGTGCCAGCAGCTTGCCCGGGAGGGCGGGGACAGATACGCAGTATTTT
CDR3: CASSLPGRAGTDTQYF

V: TRBV7-9
D: TRBD2
J: TRBJ2-3
size: NA
DNA: TGTGCCAGCAGCTTAGCGTCGATTAGCGGGGCGAGCACAGATACGCAGTATTTT
CDR3: CASSLASISGASTDTQYF

V: TRBV9
D: NA
J: TRBJ2-3
size: NA
DNA: TGTGCCAGCAGCGTAGCTTCGGGCAGGGTTGATACGCAGTATTTT
CDR3: CASSVASGRVDTQYF

V: TRBV4-3
D: TRBD2
J: TRBJ2-1
size: NA
DNA: TGCGCCAGCAGCCAGGTTAGCGGGGGGGCCCTCTACAATGAGCAGTTCTTC
CDR3: CASSQVSGGALYNEQFF

V: TRBV18
D: NA
J: TRBJ2-7
size: NA
DNA: TGTGCCAGCTCACCACAACTTGGCGAGCAGTACTTC
CDR3: CASSPQLGEQYF

V: TRBV6-5
D: NA
J: TRBJ2-1
size: NA
DNA: TGTGCCAGCAGTTACGGAGGGAGGGGGTACAATGAGCAGTTCTTC
CDR3: CASSYGGRGYNEQFF

V: TRBV18
D: NA
J: TRBJ2-1
size: NA
DNA: TGTGCCAGCTCACCCCTTCCGGGCAATGAGCAGTTCTTC
CDR3: CASSPLPGNEQFF

V: TRBV19
D: NA
J: TRBJ1-2
size: NA
DNA: TGTGCCAGTAGTATGGGGCCTGGCTACACCTTC
CDR3: CASSMGPGYTF

V: TRBV21-1
D: NA
J: TRBJ1-6
size: few
DNA: TGTGCCAGCAGAATTAGTGGCTCCTATAATTCACCCCTCCACTTT
CDR3: CASRISGSYNSPLHF

V: TRBV11-1
D: NA
J: TRBJ1-1
size: few
DNA: TGTGCCAGCAGCTTAGGGGTCTCGGAGACAGCTTTCTTT
CDR3: CASSLGVSETAFF

V: TRBV5-1
D: TRBD2
J: TRBJ2-2
size: NA
DNA: TGCGCCAGCAGCCCCGAGGCGCTAGCGGGGAGGACCGGGGAGCTGTTTTTT
CDR3: CASSPEALAGRTGELFF

V: TRBV7-9
D: TRBD1
J: TRBJ1-1
size: NA
DNA: TGTGCCAGCAGCAAAGGACAGGGGAGCACTGAAGCTTTCTTT
CDR3: CASSKGQGSTEAFF

V: TRBV9
D: NA
J: TRBJ2-7
size: NA
DNA: TGTGCCAGCAGCGTAGAGGCTAGCGCCCGCTACGAGCAGTACTTC
CDR3: CASSVEASARYEQYF

V: TRBV12-3/TRBV12-4
D: NA
J: TRBJ1-1
size: NA
DNA: TGTGCCAGCAGTTTAACTGCCAACACTGAAGCTTTCTTT
CDR3: CASSLTANTEAFF

V: TRBV7-8
D: NA
J: TRBJ1-5
size: NA
DNA: TGTGCCAGCAGCCCCTATACCAGGGTGGGCAATCAGCCCCAGCATTTT
CDR3: CASSPYTRVGNQPQHF

V: TRBV29-1
D: NA
J: TRBJ1-1
size: NA
DNA: TGCAGCGTTGAGGTCAGGGCGTTTAATGAAGCTTTCTTT
CDR3: CSVEVRAFNEAFF

V: TRBV2
D: NA
J: TRBJ2-1
size: NA
DNA: TGTGCCAGCAGGCAAAATGCCCTAACTAGAAGCTCCTACAATGAGCAGTTCTTC
CDR3: CASRQNALTRSSYNEQFF

V: TRBV5-1
D: TRBD2
J: TRBJ2-1
size: NA
DNA: TGCGCCAGCAGCGCGGGACTAGTCCATGAGCAGTTCTTC
CDR3: CASSAGLVHEQFF

V: TRBV18
D: TRBD2
J: TRBJ2-1
size: NA
DNA: TGTGCCAGCTCACCAGCGGGACTAGCGTTCTCCTACAATGAGCAGTTCTTC
CDR3: CASSPAGLAFSYNEQFF

V: TRBV19
D: TRBD1
J: TRBJ1-2
size: NA
DNA: TGTGCCAGTAGTGGTACAGGGGAATATGGCTACACCTTC
CDR3: CASSGTGEYGYTF

V: TRBV7-2
D: NA
J: TRBJ2-1
size: NA
DNA: TGTGCCAGCAGACCTACGGCGACTCCTGACAATGAGCAGTTCTTC
CDR3: CASRPTATPDNEQFF

V: TRBV6-5
D: NA
J: TRBJ2-1
size: NA
DNA: TGTGCCAGCAGTTACGCAAGCGGCAATGAGCAGTTCTTC
CDR3: CASSYASGNEQFF

V: TRBV18
D: NA
J: TRBJ2-2
size: NA
DNA: TGTGCCAGCTCACCGGCCGGGAAGACGAACACCGGGGAGCTGTTTTTT
CDR3: CASSPAGKTNTGELFF

V: TRBV30
D: TRBD2
J: TRBJ2-1
size: NA
DNA: TGTGCCTGGAGTCCCCGCGGGGGAATCAATGAGCAGTTCTTC
CDR3: CAWSPRGGINEQFF

V: TRBV6-6
D: TRBD1
J: TRBJ1-1
size: NA
DNA: TGTGCCAGCAGTTACCCCGACAGGGGCGCCGCTGAAGCTTTCTTT
CDR3: CASSYPDRGAAEAFF

V: TRBV28
D: TRBD2
J: TRBJ2-2
size: NA
DNA: TGTGCCAGCAGGCTAGCGGAGAACACCGGGGAGCTGTTTTTT
CDR3: CASRLAENTGELFF

V: TRBV5-1
D: NA
J: TRBJ1-1
size: NA
DNA: TGCGCCAGCAGCTCGGAACCGGGATTCGGCACTGAAGCTTTCTTT
CDR3: CASSSEPGFGTEAFF

V: TRBV27
D: NA
J: TRBJ2-7
size: NA
DNA: TGTGCCAGCAGGAGGGGAGGGACAGGGGTTGCTAGCGGGGTCTACGAGCAGTACTTC
CDR3: CASRRGGTGVASGVYEQYF

V: TRBV4-2
D: TRBD2
J: TRBJ2-1
size: NA
DNA: TGTGCCAGCAGTCCAAAACTCCTAGCGGGGTACAATGAGCAGTTCTTC
CDR3: CASSPKLLAGYNEQFF

V: TRBV7-8
D: TRBD2
J: TRBJ2-3
size: few
DNA: TGTGCCAGCAGCTTAGGCGGCGGGAGATTTGATACGCAGTATTTT
CDR3: CASSLGGGRFDTQYF

V: TRBV2
D: TRBD1
J: TRBJ2-3
size: NA
DNA: TGTGCCAGCAGTGAAGCGGCTTCAGGGGGCTTGACTAGGACAGATACGCAGTATTTT
CDR3: CASSEAASGGLTRTDTQYF

V: TRBV11-2
D: NA
J: TRBJ1-3
size: NA
DNA: TGTGCCAGCAGCCACTTGACAGGAGCGAACACCATATATTTT
CDR3: CASSHLTGANTIYF

V: TRBV27
D: NA
J: TRBJ1-2
size: NA
DNA: TGTGCCAGCACTACCACCGGGGACTATGGCTACACCTTC
CDR3: CASTTTGDYGYTF

V: TRBV10-3
D: NA
J: TRBJ2-7
size: NA
DNA: TGTGCCATACAACAGGGTAGCTCCTACGAGCAGTACTTC
CDR3: CAIQQGSSYEQYF

V: TRBV5-1
D: TRBD2
J: TRBJ2-2
size: NA
DNA: TGCGCCAGCAGCTTAACTAGCGGAGCCACCGGGGAGCTGTTTTTT
CDR3: CASSLTSGATGELFF

V: TRBV2
D: TRBD1
J: TRBJ2-4
size: NA
DNA: TGTGCCAGCAGGCAACAGGGGATGGGAGCCAAAAACATTCAGTACTTC
CDR3: CASRQQGMGAKNIQYF

V: TRBV9
D: NA
J: TRBJ2-5
size: NA
DNA: TGTGCCAGCAGCGTAGTCAGCCAAGAGACCCAGTACTTC
CDR3: CASSVVSQETQYF

V: TRBV24-1
D: NA
J: TRBJ2-4
size: few
DNA: TGTGCCACCAGTGATTTGATGCAGGAAATAGCCAAAAACATTCAGTACTTC
CDR3: CATSDLMQEIAKNIQYF

V: TRBV14
D: TRBD2
J: TRBJ2-3
size: NA
DNA: TGTGCCAGCAGCCCAGGACTAGCGGGTCCGTGGACAGATACGCAGTATTTT
CDR3: CASSPGLAGPWTDTQYF

V: TRBV6-4
D: NA
J: TRBJ2-2
size: NA
DNA: TGTGCCAGCAGTGCGGAGTACAACACCGGGGAGCTGTTTTTT
CDR3: CASSAEYNTGELFF

V: TRBV5-1
D: TRBD2
J: TRBJ2-7
size: NA
DNA: TGCGCCAGCAGCTCAACCCCTAGCGGATTGACCTACGAGCAGTACTTC
CDR3: CASSSTPSGLTYEQYF

V: TRBV11-2
D: NA
J: TRBJ2-5
size: NA
DNA: TGTGCCAGCAGACCCGACGCCCGGCTGCGTCGAGGGGGAGAGACCCAGTACTTC
CDR3: CASRPDARLRRGGETQYF

V: TRBV5-1
D: NA
J: TRBJ2-3
size: NA
DNA: TGCGCCAGCAGCCACCTCTTCGGAGCAAGAGGCACAGATACGCAGTATTTT
CDR3: CASSHLFGARGTDTQYF

V: TRBV28
D: NA
J: TRBJ2-7
size: NA
DNA: TGTGCCAGCAGTTATGTGGGGACAAACTACGAGCAGTACTTC
CDR3: CASSYVGTNYEQYF

V: TRBV14
D: NA
J: TRBJ2-1
size: NA
DNA: TGTGCCAGCAGCCAAGGAGGGACATATTACTACAATGAGCAGTTCTTC
CDR3: CASSQGGTYYYNEQFF

V: TRBV6-2/TRBV6-3
D: TRBD1
J: TRBJ1-6
size: NA
DNA: TGTGCCAGCAGTGCAGCACAGGGGGCGGGAGTTTCACCCCTCCACTTT
CDR3: CASSAAQGAGVSPLHF

V: TRBV3-1/TRBV3-2
D: NA
J: TRBJ1-2
size: NA
DNA: TGTGCCAGCAGCCTCGTAGGGGGGGCTTCTTTCCATGGCTACACCTTC
CDR3: CASSLVGGASFHGYTF

V: TRBV9
D: NA
J: TRBJ2-3
size: NA
DNA: TGTGCCAGCAGCAGCCGCCCGAGCATAGATACGCAGTATTTT
CDR3: CASSSRPSIDTQYF

V: TRBV30
D: NA
J: TRBJ1-5
size: NA
DNA: TGTGCCTGGAGTTACAGGGAGGGTGGCAATCAGCCCCAGCATTTT
CDR3: CAWSYREGGNQPQHF

V: TRBV11-2
D: NA
J: TRBJ2-7
size: NA
DNA: TGTGCCAGCAGCAAAGCTAGCACAACCGAGCAGTACTTC
CDR3: CASSKASTTEQYF